These T cell receptor beta chains were read from a single sample in a study of blood T cell repertoires in COVID-19. This table comes from immunoSEQ multiplex PCR, and its TCRdb copy is limited to in-frame clones, with some not included. This sample has almost 400,000 clones, with roughly 86% found just once. Sample: PBMCs or T cells enriched from blood (not recorded which). These receptors originate from a woman aged 25 to 45 who had recovered from COVID-19. CDR3s include the opening cysteine and the closing phenylalanine or tryptophan. D genes are given only for firm matches. The listing skips clone size in some rows; elsewhere it reads once, few, many or a size class.

V gene	J gene	clone size	D gene	CDR3 protein	CDR3 DNA
TRBV7-9	TRBJ1-2	NA	NA	CASSPQRGGRDGYTF	TGTGCCAGCAGCCCCCAGCGGGGGGGACGGGATGGCTACACCTTC
TRBV27	TRBJ1-5	NA	TRBD1	CASSSITGTGGNQPQHF	TGTGCCAGCAGTTCTATTACCGGGACAGGGGGCAATCAGCCCCAGCATTTT
TRBV6-6	TRBJ1-2	once	TRBD1	CASSYSTDRAYGYTF	TGTGCCAGCAGTTACTCCACGGACAGGGCCTATGGCTACACCTTC
TRBV7-2	TRBJ2-1	NA	NA	CASSLGDSRVQFF	TGTGCCAGCAGCTTAGGTGACAGCCGTGTACAGTTCTTC
TRBV19	TRBJ2-3	NA	TRBD1	CASSIPGGDRSNTQYF	TGTGCCAGTAGTATCCCCGGTGGGGACAGGTCGAATACGCAGTATTTT
TRBV29-1	TRBJ2-3	NA	TRBD2	CSVRGLPADTQYF	TGCAGCGTGAGGGGACTACCGGCAGATACGCAGTATTTT
TRBV18	TRBJ1-5	NA	TRBD1	CASSPPGQRAQPQHF	TGTGCCAGCTCACCCCCGGGACAGAGGGCTCAGCCCCAGCATTTT
TRBV5-4	TRBJ2-5	few	NA	CASLDRKGGETQYF	TGTGCCAGCCTTGACCGCAAAGGGGGAGAGACCCAGTACTTC
TRBV6-5	TRBJ1-6	few	NA	CASSYGPQAGGSPLHF	TGTGCCAGCAGTTACGGGCCGCAGGCCGGAGGTTCACCCCTCCACTTT
TRBV2	TRBJ2-1	NA	NA	CASPEGASDEQFF	TGTGCCAGCCCTGAAGGGGCTTCCGATGAGCAGTTCTTC
TRBV6-5	TRBJ1-5	NA	NA	CASSYHGGADQPQHF	TGTGCCAGCAGTTACCACGGGGGAGCGGATCAGCCCCAGCATTTT
TRBV19	TRBJ1-2	NA	TRBD1	CASSMTGVYGYTF	TGTGCCAGTAGTATGACAGGGGTCTATGGCTACACCTTC
TRBV27	TRBJ1-4	NA	NA	CASSAEGVINEKLFF	TGTGCCAGCAGTGCAGAAGGGGTTATTAATGAAAAACTGTTTTTT
TRBV6-6	TRBJ2-5	NA	NA	CASSRGDLGETQYF	TGTGCCAGCAGCCGCGGGGACTTGGGAGAGACCCAGTACTTC
TRBV30	TRBJ2-1	NA	TRBD2	CARGVSSYNEQFF	TGTGCCCGGGGGGTGAGCTCCTACAATGAGCAGTTCTTC
TRBV27	TRBJ1-1	NA	NA	CASISWGVYGTEAFF	TGTGCCAGCATCTCATGGGGGGTTTACGGCACTGAAGCTTTCTTT
TRBV30	TRBJ1-2	NA	TRBD1	CAWSVAGTGGYTF	TGTGCCTGGAGTGTCGCAGGGACAGGCGGCTACACCTTC
TRBV7-3	TRBJ1-6	NA	NA	CASSLGGGSYNSPLHF	TGTGCCAGCAGCTTAGGGGGAGGCTCCTATAATTCACCCCTCCACTTT
TRBV11-1	TRBJ2-7	few	NA	CASSRRPGKLYEQYF	TGTGCCAGCAGCAGACGACCCGGGAAACTCTACGAGCAGTACTTC
TRBV6-5	TRBJ1-1	NA	TRBD1	CASSRDRATEAFF	TGTGCCAGCAGTAGGGACAGGGCCACTGAAGCTTTCTTT
TRBV6-4	TRBJ1-2	once	TRBD1	CASSKGGQVGTYDSYTF	TGTGCCAGCAGCAAAGGGGGCCAGGTGGGGACCTATGACAGCTACACCTTC
TRBV4-1	TRBJ2-5	NA	TRBD2	CASSQEGLAGEGETQYF	TGCGCCAGCAGCCAAGAGGGACTAGCGGGAGAGGGAGAGACCCAGTACTTC
TRBV9	TRBJ2-2	NA	NA	CASSTPRNDIGTGELFF	TGTGCCAGCAGCACACCTCGTAACGACATCGGCACCGGGGAGCTGTTTTTT
TRBV5-4	TRBJ2-7	NA	NA	CATTQGMASYEQYF	TGTGCCACAACCCAGGGTATGGCCTCCTACGAGCAGTACTTC
TRBV9	TRBJ2-7	NA	NA	CASSVAARGSYEQYF	TGTGCCAGCAGCGTAGCAGCCCGGGGGAGCTACGAGCAGTACTTC
TRBV7-2	TRBJ1-3	NA	NA	CASSTSRGTLRNTIYF	TGTGCCAGCAGCACCAGTCGCGGGACTCTGAGAAACACCATATATTTT
TRBV28	TRBJ1-2	NA	NA	CASSLVSYGYTF	TGTGCCAGCAGTTTAGTCAGCTATGGCTACACCTTC
TRBV5-1	TRBJ1-4	NA	TRBD1	CASSSGQGKNEKLFF	TGCGCCAGCAGCTCGGGACAGGGCAAGAATGAAAAACTGTTTTTT
TRBV10-3	TRBJ1-4	NA	NA	CATSRGGTVNEKLFF	TGTGCCACCAGCCGGGGGGGAACCGTTAATGAAAAACTGTTTTTT
TRBV15	TRBJ1-2	NA	NA	CATSRRGSYGYTF	TGTGCCACCAGCAGGAGGGGGTCCTATGGCTACACCTTC
TRBV19	TRBJ2-5	NA	NA	CASSTSSGGGRETQYF	TGTGCCAGTAGTACCTCCTCCGGGGGAGGCAGAGAGACCCAGTACTTC
TRBV3-1/TRBV3-2	TRBJ1-2	NA	TRBD1	CASSQMFTGANYGYTF	TGTGCCAGCAGCCAAATGTTTACAGGGGCTAACTATGGCTACACCTTC
TRBV3-1/TRBV3-2	TRBJ2-7	NA	TRBD1	CASSQDNPDREATSYEQYF	TGTGCCAGCAGCCAAGACAACCCGGACAGGGAGGCAACATCCTACGAGCAGTACTTC
TRBV27	TRBJ2-7	NA	NA	CASSLKRAITYEQYF	TGTGCCAGCAGTTTAAAGCGTGCTATTACCTACGAGCAGTACTTC
TRBV7-2	TRBJ2-4	NA	NA	CASSLLGPLGVAKNIQYF	TGTGCCAGCAGCTTATTGGGCCCTTTGGGAGTGGCCAAAAACATTCAGTACTTC
TRBV5-1	TRBJ1-1	NA	NA	CASSWGVPRDTEAFF	TGCGCCAGCAGCTGGGGGGTCCCCAGGGACACTGAAGCTTTCTTT
TRBV7-2	TRBJ1-1	once	NA	CASSLVSLNTEAFF	TGTGCCAGCAGCTTAGTCTCCTTGAACACTGAAGCTTTCTTT
TRBV7-9	TRBJ1-5	NA	NA	CASSSPQQPQHF	TGTGCCAGCAGCTCGCCGCAGCAGCCCCAGCATTTT
TRBV7-2	TRBJ2-1	NA	NA	CASSRRPGSSYNEQFF	TGTGCCAGCAGCCGGCGTCCGGGGAGCTCCTACAATGAGCAGTTCTTC
TRBV30	TRBJ1-2	NA	TRBD1	CAWSVRGQGYTF	TGTGCCTGGAGTGTGAGGGGGCAGGGCTACACCTTC
TRBV5-6	TRBJ1-2	NA	NA	CASSPGRTNNYGYTF	TGTGCCAGCAGCCCCGGTCGGACAAACAACTATGGCTACACCTTC
TRBV3-1/TRBV3-2	TRBJ1-1	once	NA	CASSFLAGQGGTEAFF	TGTGCCAGCAGCTTCCTCGCAGGGCAGGGAGGCACTGAAGCTTTCTTT
TRBV7-9	TRBJ1-2	NA	NA	CASSLLGTHPYGYTF	TGTGCCAGCAGCTTATTGGGGACACACCCCTATGGCTACACCTTC
TRBV10-2	TRBJ2-1	NA	TRBD1	CASSEAGQDTNEQFF	TGCGCCAGCAGTGAGGCGGGACAGGACACCAATGAGCAGTTCTTC
TRBV6-5	TRBJ2-5	NA	TRBD2	CASTKLAGEETQYF	TGTGCCAGCACCAAACTAGCGGGGGAAGAGACCCAGTACTTC
TRBV4-3	TRBJ2-7	NA	TRBD1	CASSPGTGRSYEQYF	TGCGCCAGCAGCCCCGGGACAGGGCGCTCCTACGAGCAGTACTTC